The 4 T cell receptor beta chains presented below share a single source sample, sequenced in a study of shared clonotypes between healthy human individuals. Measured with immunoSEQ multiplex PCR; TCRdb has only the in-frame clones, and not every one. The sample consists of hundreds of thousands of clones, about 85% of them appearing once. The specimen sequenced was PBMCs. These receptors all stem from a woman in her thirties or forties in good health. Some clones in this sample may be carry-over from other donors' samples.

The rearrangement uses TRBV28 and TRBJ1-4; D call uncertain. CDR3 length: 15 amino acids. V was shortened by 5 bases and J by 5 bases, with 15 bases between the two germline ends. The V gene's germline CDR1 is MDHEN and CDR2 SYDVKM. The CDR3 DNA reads TGTGCCAGCAGTGCCTCAGGAGCCGTAAATGAAAAACTGTTTTTT. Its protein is CASSASGAVNEKLFF. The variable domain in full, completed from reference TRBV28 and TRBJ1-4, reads DVKVTQSSRYLVKRTGEKVFLECVQDMDHENMFWYRQDPGLGLRLIYFSYDVKMKEKGDIPEGYSVSREKKERFSLILESASTNQTSMYLCASSASGAVNEKLFFGSGTQLSVL.

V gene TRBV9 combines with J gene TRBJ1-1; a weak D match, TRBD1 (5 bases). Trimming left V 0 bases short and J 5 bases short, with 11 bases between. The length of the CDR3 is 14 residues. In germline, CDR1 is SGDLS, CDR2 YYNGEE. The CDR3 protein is CASSVETGRTEAFF. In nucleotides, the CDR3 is TGTGCCAGCAGCGTAGAAACAGGCCGGACTGAAGCTTTCTTT. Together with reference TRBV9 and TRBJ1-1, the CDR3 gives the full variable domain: DSGVTQTPKHLITATGQRVTLRCSPRSGDLSVYWYQQSLDQGLQFLIQYYNGEERAKGNILERFSAQQFPDLHSELNLSSLELGDSALYFCASSVETGRTEAFFGQGTRLTVV.

CDR3 in DNA: TGTGCCAGCAACAGGGGGCAGTACTTC. Its protein product is CASNRGQYF. This chain links TRBV6-1 with TRBJ2-7; 7 bases agree with TRBD1. CDR1 and CDR2 (germline): MNHNS, SASEGT. The CDR3 sequence is 9 residues long. The junction had 0 bases not matched to a gene; V was cut back by 7 bases and J by 9 bases.

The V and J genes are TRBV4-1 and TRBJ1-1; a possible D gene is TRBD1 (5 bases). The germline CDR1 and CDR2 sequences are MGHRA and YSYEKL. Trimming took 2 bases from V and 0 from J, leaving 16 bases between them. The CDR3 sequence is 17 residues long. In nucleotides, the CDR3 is TGCGCCAGCAGCCAACCAGCGACAGACATAGTGAACACTGAAGCTTTCTTT. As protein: CASSQPATDIVNTEAFF.